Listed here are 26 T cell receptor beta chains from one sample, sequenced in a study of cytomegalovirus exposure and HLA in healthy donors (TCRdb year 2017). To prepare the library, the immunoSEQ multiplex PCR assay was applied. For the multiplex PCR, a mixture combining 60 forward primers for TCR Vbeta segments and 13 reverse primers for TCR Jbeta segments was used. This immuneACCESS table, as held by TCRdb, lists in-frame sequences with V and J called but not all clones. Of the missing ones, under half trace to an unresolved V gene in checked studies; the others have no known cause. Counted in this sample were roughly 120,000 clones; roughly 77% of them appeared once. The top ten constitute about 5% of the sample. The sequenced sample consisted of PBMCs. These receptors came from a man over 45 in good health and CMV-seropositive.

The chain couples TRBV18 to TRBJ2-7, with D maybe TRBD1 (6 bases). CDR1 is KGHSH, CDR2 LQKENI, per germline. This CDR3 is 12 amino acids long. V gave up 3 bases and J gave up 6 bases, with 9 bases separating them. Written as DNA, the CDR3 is TGTGCCAGCTCACCGGGACAAAGCGAGCAGTACTTC. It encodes CASSPGQSEQYF.

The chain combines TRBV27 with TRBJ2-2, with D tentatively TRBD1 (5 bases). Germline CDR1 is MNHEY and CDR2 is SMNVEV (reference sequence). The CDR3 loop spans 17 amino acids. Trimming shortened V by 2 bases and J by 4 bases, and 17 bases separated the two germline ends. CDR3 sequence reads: CASSLLVGQGGTGELFF. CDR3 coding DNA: TGTGCCAGCAGTTTACTTGTCGGGCAGGGTGGCACCGGGGAGCTGTTTTTT.

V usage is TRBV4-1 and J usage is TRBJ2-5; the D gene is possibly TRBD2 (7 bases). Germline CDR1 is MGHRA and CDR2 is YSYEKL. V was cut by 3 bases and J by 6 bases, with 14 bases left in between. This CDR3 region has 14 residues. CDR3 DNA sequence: TGCGCCAGCAGCCATGGAGGGGGGGGGCAGACCCAGTACTTC. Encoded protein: CASSHGGGGQTQYF.

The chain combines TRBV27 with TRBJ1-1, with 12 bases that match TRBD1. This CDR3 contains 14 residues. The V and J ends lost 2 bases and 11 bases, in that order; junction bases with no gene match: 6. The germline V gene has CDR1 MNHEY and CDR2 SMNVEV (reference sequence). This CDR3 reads CASSLPGQGAVAFF. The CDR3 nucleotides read TGTGCCAGCAGTTTACCGGGACAGGGGGCGGTTGCTTTCTTT.

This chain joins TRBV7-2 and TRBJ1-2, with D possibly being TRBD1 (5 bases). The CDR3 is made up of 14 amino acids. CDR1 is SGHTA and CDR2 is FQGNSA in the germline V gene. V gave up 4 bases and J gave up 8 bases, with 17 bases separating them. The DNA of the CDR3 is TGTGCCAGCAGCTCCCCCCCGGAGACAGTAGGCTACACCTTC. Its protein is CASSSPPETVGYTF. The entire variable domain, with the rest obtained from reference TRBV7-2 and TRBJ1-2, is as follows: GAGVSQSPSNKVTEKGKDVELRCDPISGHTALYWYRQSLGQGLEFLIYFQGNSAPDKSGLPSDRFSAERTGGSVSTLTIQRTQQEDSAVYLCASSSPPETVGYTFGSGTRLTVV.

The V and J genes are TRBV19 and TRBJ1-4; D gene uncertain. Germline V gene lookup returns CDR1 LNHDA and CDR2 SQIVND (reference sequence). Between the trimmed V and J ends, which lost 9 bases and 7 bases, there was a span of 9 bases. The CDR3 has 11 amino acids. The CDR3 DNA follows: TGTGCCAGCAGTGCGTCTGAAAAACTGTTTTTT. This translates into CASSASEKLFF.

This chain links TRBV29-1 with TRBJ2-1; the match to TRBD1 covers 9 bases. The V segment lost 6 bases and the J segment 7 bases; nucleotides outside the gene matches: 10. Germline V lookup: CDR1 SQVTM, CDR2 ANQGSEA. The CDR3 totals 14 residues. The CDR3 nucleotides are TGCAGCGTCTCTAGAGGGACAGGGAGGAATGAGCAGTTCTTC. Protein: CSVSRGTGRNEQFF.

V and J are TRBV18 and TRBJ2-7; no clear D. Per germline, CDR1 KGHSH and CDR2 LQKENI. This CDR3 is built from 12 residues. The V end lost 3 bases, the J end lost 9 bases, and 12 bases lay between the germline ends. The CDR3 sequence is CASSPSRERQYF. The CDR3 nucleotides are TGTGCCAGCTCACCCTCCCGCGAACGGCAGTACTTC.

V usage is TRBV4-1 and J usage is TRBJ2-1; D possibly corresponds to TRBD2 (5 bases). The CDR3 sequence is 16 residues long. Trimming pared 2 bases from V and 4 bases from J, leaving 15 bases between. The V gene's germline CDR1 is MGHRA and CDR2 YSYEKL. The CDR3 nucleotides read TGCGCCAGCAGCCAAACGGCGACCGGGGATTACAATGAGCAGTTCTTC. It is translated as CASSQTATGDYNEQFF.

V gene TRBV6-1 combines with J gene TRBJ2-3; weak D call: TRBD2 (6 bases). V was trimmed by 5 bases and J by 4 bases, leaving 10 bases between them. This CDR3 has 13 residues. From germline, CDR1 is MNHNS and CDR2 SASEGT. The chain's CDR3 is CASSPGGPDTQYF. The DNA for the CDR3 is TGTGCCAGCAGTCCCGGGGGACCAGATACGCAGTATTTT.

CDR3 in DNA: TGTGCCAGCAGCGCGACGACAGTCTCTGGAAACACCATATATTTT. As protein: CASSATTVSGNTIYF. The rearrangement links TRBV7-9 to TRBJ1-3; TRBD1 might be the D (5 bases). Trimming removed 5 bases from V and 0 bases from J, with 11 bases in between. Germline CDR1 SEHNR, CDR2 FQNEAQ (reference sequence). CDR3 length: 15 residues.

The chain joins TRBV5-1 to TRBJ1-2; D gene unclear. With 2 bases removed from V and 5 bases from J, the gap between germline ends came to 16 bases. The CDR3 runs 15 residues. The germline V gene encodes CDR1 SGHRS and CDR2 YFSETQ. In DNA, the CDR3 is TGCGCCAGCAGCTTAGGGAGCCAAGGAATTTATGGCTACACCTTC. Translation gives CASSLGSQGIYGYTF.

In DNA form, the CDR3 reads TGTGCCACCAGCAGAGAGCCATTAGCGAATTCCTACAATGAGCAGTTCTTC. Protein: CATSREPLANSYNEQFF. The chain has TRBV15 and TRBJ2-1, with D possibly being TRBD2 (5 bases). CDR3 size: 17 residues. Trimming pared 0 bases from V and 1 base from J, leaving 13 bases between. Germline CDR1 LNHNV, CDR2 YYDKDF (reference sequence).

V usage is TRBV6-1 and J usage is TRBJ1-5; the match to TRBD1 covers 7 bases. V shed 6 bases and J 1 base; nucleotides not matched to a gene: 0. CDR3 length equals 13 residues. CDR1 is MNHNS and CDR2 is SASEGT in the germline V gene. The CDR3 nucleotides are TGTGCCAGCAGGGGACAGAGCAATCAGCCCCAGCATTTT. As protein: CASRGQSNQPQHF.

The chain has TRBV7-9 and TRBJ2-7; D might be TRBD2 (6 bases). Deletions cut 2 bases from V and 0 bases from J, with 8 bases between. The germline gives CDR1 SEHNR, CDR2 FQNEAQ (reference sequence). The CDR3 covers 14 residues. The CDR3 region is CASSLRDFSYEQYF. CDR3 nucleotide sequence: TGTGCCAGCAGCTTAAGGGACTTCTCCTACGAGCAGTACTTC.

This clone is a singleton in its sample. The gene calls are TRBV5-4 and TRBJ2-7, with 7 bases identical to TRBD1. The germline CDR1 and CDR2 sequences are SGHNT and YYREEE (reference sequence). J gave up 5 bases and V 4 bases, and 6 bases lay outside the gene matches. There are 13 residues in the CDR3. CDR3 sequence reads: CASSLRDSHEQYF. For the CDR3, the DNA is TGTGCCAGCAGCCTTAGGGACAGTCACGAGCAGTACTTC.

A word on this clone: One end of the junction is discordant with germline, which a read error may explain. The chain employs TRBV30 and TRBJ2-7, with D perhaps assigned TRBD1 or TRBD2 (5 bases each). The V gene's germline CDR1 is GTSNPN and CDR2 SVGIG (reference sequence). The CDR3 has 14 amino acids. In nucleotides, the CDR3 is TGTACCTGGGACCTAGGAAGTGGAGCCTACGAGCAGTACTTC. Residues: CTWDLGSGAYEQYF.

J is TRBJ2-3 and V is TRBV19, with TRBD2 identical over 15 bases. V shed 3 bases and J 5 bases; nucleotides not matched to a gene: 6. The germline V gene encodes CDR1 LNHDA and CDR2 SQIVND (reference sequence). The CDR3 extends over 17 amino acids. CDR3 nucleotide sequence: TGTGCCAGTAGTATGACGGGACTAGCGGGAGGTCAAGATACGCAGTATTTT. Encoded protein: CASSMTGLAGGQDTQYF.

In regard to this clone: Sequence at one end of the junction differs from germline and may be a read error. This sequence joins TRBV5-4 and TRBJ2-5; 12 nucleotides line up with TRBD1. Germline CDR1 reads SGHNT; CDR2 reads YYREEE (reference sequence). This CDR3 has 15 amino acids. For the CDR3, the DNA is TGTGCCAGCTGCTTCGGGACAGGGGGCAGGGAGACCCAGTACTTC. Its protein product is CASCFGTGGRETQYF.

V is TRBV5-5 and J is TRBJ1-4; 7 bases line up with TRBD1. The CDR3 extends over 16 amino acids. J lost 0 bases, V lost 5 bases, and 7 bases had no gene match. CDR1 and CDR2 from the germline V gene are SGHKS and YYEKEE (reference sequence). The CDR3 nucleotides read TGTGCCAGCAGTCGACAGGGACCTGCAACTAATGAAAAACTGTTTTTT. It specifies CASSRQGPATNEKLFF.

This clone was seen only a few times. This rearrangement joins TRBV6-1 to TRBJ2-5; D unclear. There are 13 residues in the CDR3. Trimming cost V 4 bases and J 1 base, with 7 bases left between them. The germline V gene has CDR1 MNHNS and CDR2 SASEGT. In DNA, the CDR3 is TGTGCCAGCAGTGGGCCCCTCCAAGAGACCCAGTACTTC. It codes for CASSGPLQETQYF.

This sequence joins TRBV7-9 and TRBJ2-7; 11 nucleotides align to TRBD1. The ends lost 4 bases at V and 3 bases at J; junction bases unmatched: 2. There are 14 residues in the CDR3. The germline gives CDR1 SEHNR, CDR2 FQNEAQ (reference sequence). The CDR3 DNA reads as TGTGCCAGCAGCTGGGGGACAGGGGGCTACGAGCAGTACTTC. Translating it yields CASSWGTGGYEQYF.

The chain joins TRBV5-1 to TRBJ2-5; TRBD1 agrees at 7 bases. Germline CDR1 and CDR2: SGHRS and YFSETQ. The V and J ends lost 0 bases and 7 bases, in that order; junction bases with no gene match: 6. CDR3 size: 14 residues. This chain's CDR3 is CASSLADRVGTQYF. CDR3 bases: TGCGCCAGCAGCTTGGCCGACAGGGTCGGGACCCAGTACTTC.

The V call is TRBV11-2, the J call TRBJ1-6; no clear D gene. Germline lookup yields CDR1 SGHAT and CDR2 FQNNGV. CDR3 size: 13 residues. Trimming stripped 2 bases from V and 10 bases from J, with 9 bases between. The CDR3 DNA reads TGTGCCAGCAGCTTATCCGATGGCTCACCCCTCCACTTT. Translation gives CASSLSDGSPLHF.

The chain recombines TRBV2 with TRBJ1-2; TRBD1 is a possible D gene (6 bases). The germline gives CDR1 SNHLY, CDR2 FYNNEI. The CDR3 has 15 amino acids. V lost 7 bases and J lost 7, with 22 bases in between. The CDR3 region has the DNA TGTGCCAGCACGGACACAGGACAGAGCGTTAGTGGCTACACCTTC. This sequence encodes CASTDTGQSVSGYTF.

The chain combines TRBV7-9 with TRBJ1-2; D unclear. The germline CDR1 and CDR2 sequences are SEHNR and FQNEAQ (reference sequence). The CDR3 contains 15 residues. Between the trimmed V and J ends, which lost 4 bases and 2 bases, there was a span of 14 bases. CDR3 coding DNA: TGTGCCAGCAGCTCCCATATACAGTTAAACTATGGCTACACCTTC. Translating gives CASSSHIQLNYGYTF. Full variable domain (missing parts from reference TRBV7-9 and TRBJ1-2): DTGVSQNPRHKITKRGQNVTFRCDPISEHNRLYWYRQTLGQGPEFLTYFQNEAQLEKSRLLSDRFSAERPKGSFSTLEIQRTEQGDSAMYLCASSSHIQLNYGYTFGSGTRLTVV.